Given below is one T cell receptor beta chain in context. Its antigen is unknown. The sample is drawn from a study of cytomegalovirus exposure and HLA in healthy donors. General study findings and limits: Researchers reported that a few CMV-associated chains were confirmed in vitro as CMV antigen-specific.

Produced via immunoSEQ multiplex PCR; TCRdb's table is partial and in-frame only. The sample lists tens of thousands of clones, roughly 90% seen once, with 7.5% to 9.5% in the top ten. Trimming took 5 bases from V and 7 from J, leaving 17 bases between them. CDR3 length: 14 residues. Germline V gene lookup returns CDR1 MNHEY and CDR2 SVGAGI. This TCR derives from a woman between 18 and 30 years old in good health and CMV-seropositive. The sequenced sample consisted of PBMCs. The chain links TRBV6-5 to TRBJ1-2; TRBD1 is a possible D gene (6 bases). CDR3 amino acids: CASSRVQGTAGYTF. CDR3 sequence (DNA): TGTGCCAGCAGTCGGGTACAGGGTACGGCTGGCTACACCTTC.